Each of the 27 T cell receptor beta chains below was sequenced from the same sample in a study of T-cell memory formation after mild COVID-19 (dated by TCRdb to the early 2020s). The library relied on 5' RACE. For sequencing, an Illumina NovaSeq 6000 was employed. TCRdb ran its own pipeline on the public reads, namely fastp trimming at Q25 and MiXCR clone calling, and kept in-frame beta chains. Each entry merges the rows of one CDR3 protein and shows their most common DNA and genes. This sample lists over 120,000 distinct CDR3 sequences; less than 20% were detected once. The leading ten clones occupy 2% to 2.5% of the sample. The specimen was PBMCs or a T cell subset sorted from them (not recorded which). The receptors come from an adult woman who had mild COVID-19 (a few samples of this study predate the infection). The sample titles of this study are shuffled in the database, so cell type and time point are left out; the donor was told from shared clones.

This chain connects TRBV10-3 to TRBJ2-7, with 12 positions matching TRBD1. J lost 4 bases, V lost 2 bases, and 6 bases had no gene match. The CDR3 extends over 16 amino acids. Germline V gene sequence: CDR1 ENHRY, CDR2 SYGVKD. CDR3 coding DNA: TGTGCCATCAGTGAGAGCGGGACAGGGGGCGCATACGAGCAGTACTTC. Residues: CAISESGTGGAYEQYF.

The CDR3 sequence: CASTPRGVYEQYF. DNA of the CDR3: TGTGCCAGCACCCCCCGGGGAGTCTACGAGCAGTACTTC. The rearrangement uses TRBV12-3 or TRBV12-4 and TRBJ2-7; possible D gene TRBD2, 5 bases. Trimming cost V 7 bases and J 3 bases, with 13 bases left between them. This CDR3 spans 13 amino acids.

This clonotype was counted only a few times. The CDR3 DNA follows: TGTGCCAGCAGTTACAAACAGGGGATGGATGGCTACACCTTC. Encoded protein: CASSYKQGMDGYTF. The rearrangement links TRBV6-6 to TRBJ1-2; TRBD1 matches at 7 bases. Germline loops: CDR1 MNHNY, CDR2 SVGAGI (reference sequence). J gave up 6 bases and V 2 bases, and 6 bases lay outside the gene matches. The CDR3 length is 14 residues.

This clonotype was seen repeatedly, ten times or more. The CDR3 DNA follows: TGTGCCAGCAGCGTGGGACAGGCCTCCTACGAGCAGTACTTC. This codes for CASSVGQASYEQYF. The rearrangement links TRBV5-6 to TRBJ2-7, with 8 positions matching TRBD1. The germline V gene has CDR1 SGHDT and CDR2 YYEEEE. The V segment lost 4 bases and the J segment 0 bases; nucleotides outside the gene matches: 3. The CDR3 has 14 residues.

CDR3 sequence reads: CASSLGIESYEQYF. The CDR3, as DNA: TGTGCCAGCAGCTTAGGGATAGAGTCCTACGAGCAGTACTTC. This chain joins TRBV7-2 and TRBJ2-7; no firm D call. V was clipped by 1 base and J by 1 base, with 8 bases between them. The CDR3 runs 14 residues. Looked up from germline, CDR1 is SGHTA and CDR2 is FQGNSA.

In its sample, this clonotype was seen a few times. The chain employs TRBV20-1 and TRBJ1-3, with D possibly TRBD1 on 5 matching bases. Germline loops: CDR1 DFQATT, CDR2 SNEGSKA (reference sequence). The CDR3 extends over 16 amino acids. Trimming removed 6 bases at V and 0 bases at J, with 18 bases between. CDR3 coding DNA: TGCAGTGCCGGAGAAAAGGGGAGTTACTCTGGAAACACCATATATTTT. This translates into CSAGEKGSYSGNTIYF.

This chain connects TRBV12-2 to TRBJ2-3; the table's D call, TRBD2, was not checked against the DNA. TRBV12-2 is an annotated pseudogene. This CDR3 contains 16 residues. The CDR3 sequence: CASRSGLAGRTDTQYF. In nucleotides, the CDR3 is TGTGCAAGTCGCTCGGGACTAGCGGGCCGCACAGATACGCAGTATTTT.

In this sample, this clonotype turned up a few times. The chain uses TRBV20-1 and TRBJ2-3; D is ambiguous. The V gene's germline CDR1 is DFQATT and CDR2 SNEGSKA (reference sequence). Deletions cut 8 bases from V and 0 bases from J, with 15 bases between. The CDR3 loop spans 14 amino acids. The CDR3 nucleotides are TGCAGTCCGATACGGCAGGCTAGCACAGATACGCAGTATTTT. Translation: CSPIRQASTDTQYF.

CDR3 DNA sequence: TGCAGTGCTAGAGGGGGTCGAAGAGGGGCCGGGGAGCTGTTTTTT. Translation gives CSARGGRRGAGELFF. V gene TRBV20-1 combines with J gene TRBJ2-2, with D perhaps being TRBD1 or TRBD2 (5 bases each). Germline lookup yields CDR1 DFQATT and CDR2 SNEGSKA (reference sequence). The V end lost 1 base, the J end lost 6 bases, and 15 bases lay between the germline ends. CDR3 length: 15 residues.

Note on this clonotype: This clone may be a read error of a much larger clone one base away. The chain couples TRBV7-6 to TRBJ2-1, with 9 bases aligning to TRBD2. This CDR3 has 16 amino acids. CDR1 is SGHVS and CDR2 is FNYEAQ in the germline V gene. The V and J ends lost 5 bases and 8 bases, in that order; junction bases with no gene match: 13. The CDR3 is CASSAYHSGSRDEQFF. Written as DNA, the CDR3 is TGTGCCAGCAGCGCCTACCATAGCGGGAGTAGGGATGAGCAGTTCTTC.

The chain carries TRBV7-2 and TRBJ1-3; the match to TRBD1 covers 7 bases. Germline CDR1 reads SGHTA; CDR2 reads FQGNSA. Trimming cost V 5 bases and J 0 bases; bases outside gene matches: 10. This CDR3 is 17 amino acids long. CDR3 in DNA: TGTGCCAGCAGCCGTGAGGGTGCAGGGGGCTCTGGAAACACCATATATTTT. Encoded protein: CASSREGAGGSGNTIYF.

The sample holds a few counts of this clonotype. In DNA form, the CDR3 reads TGTGCCAGCAGCCAAGAGTCCTGGAATGAGCAGTTCTTC. Translation: CASSQESWNEQFF. The V call is TRBV3-1, the J call TRBJ2-1; D gene unclear. The germline CDR1 and CDR2 sequences are LGHDT and YNNKEL (reference sequence). CDR3 length: 13 residues. Trimming removed 0 bases from V and 7 bases from J, with 7 bases in between.

This sequence joins TRBV19 and TRBJ2-3; 8 bases line up with TRBD2. In germline, CDR1 is LNHDA, CDR2 SQIVND (reference sequence). This CDR3 contains 16 residues. With V trimmed by 5 bases and J by 2 bases, 9 bases remained unmatched. The CDR3 DNA reads TGTGCCAGTAGTCTGTCCTCCGGGAGGGTCACAGATACGCAGTATTTT. This encodes CASSLSSGRVTDTQYF.

The J gene is TRBJ2-3, the V gene TRBV7-9; 7 nucleotides line up with TRBD2. J lost 4 bases, V lost 5 bases, and 9 bases had no gene match. Germline V gene lookup returns CDR1 SEHNR and CDR2 FQNEAQ (reference sequence). The CDR3 contains 15 residues. In DNA, the CDR3 is TGTGCCAGCAGCCCCGGCGGGAGATCCGCAGATACGCAGTATTTT. Its protein is CASSPGGRSADTQYF.

This clonotype was seen a few times. The DNA for the CDR3 is TGTGCCAGCAGCCTCGACCAAACCTACGAGCAGTACTTC. Residues: CASSLDQTYEQYF. The chain joins TRBV7-2 to TRBJ2-7; D not resolved. The V gene's germline CDR1 is SGHTA and CDR2 FQGNSA. The CDR3 sequence is 13 residues long. Between the trimmed V and J ends, which lost 5 bases and 2 bases, there was a span of 10 bases.

This clonotype was seen just once. The chain is built from TRBV7-2 and TRBJ2-1, with 7 positions matching TRBD2. J gave up 4 bases and V 5 bases, and 14 bases lay outside the gene matches. Germline V gene data show CDR1 as SGHTA and CDR2 as FQGNSA. The CDR3 extends over 17 amino acids. The chain's CDR3 is CASSPAIGGRGYNEQFF. The DNA of the CDR3 is TGTGCCAGCAGCCCTGCGATCGGAGGGAGGGGATACAATGAGCAGTTCTTC.

This clonotype was counted a few times. The gene calls are TRBV9 and TRBJ2-3; 9 bases are shared with TRBD2. The CDR3 runs 16 residues. The ends lost 0 bases at V and 5 bases at J; junction bases unmatched: 7. The germline V gene has CDR1 SGDLS and CDR2 YYNGEE. In nucleotides, the CDR3 is TGTGCCAGCAGCGTAGTCCCTGGCGGGAGGGGAGATACGCAGTATTTT. This sequence encodes CASSVVPGGRGDTQYF.

This clonotype was seen a few times. The V gene is TRBV25-1, the J gene TRBJ2-7, with a possible D match to TRBD2 (5 bases). The V end lost 1 base, the J end lost 3 bases, and 7 bases lay between the germline ends. This CDR3 has 13 amino acids. Germline V gives CDR1 MGHDK, CDR2 SYGVNS. This CDR3 reads CASSESAGYEQYF. The CDR3 DNA follows: TGTGCCAGCAGTGAATCGGCGGGCTACGAGCAGTACTTC.

The chain carries TRBV7-2 and TRBJ2-1; 9 bases map to TRBD2. The ends lost 3 bases at V and 3 bases at J; junction bases unmatched: 12. Germline lookup yields CDR1 SGHTA and CDR2 FQGNSA. This CDR3 has 18 residues. The CDR3 DNA reads TGTGCCAGCAGCTTCGTAGCGGGGGACGGGGGCCTCTACAATGAGCAGTTCTTC. Translated: CASSFVAGDGGLYNEQFF.

This clonotype was observed a few times. The chain links TRBV29-1 to TRBJ2-5, with D perhaps being TRBD1 or TRBD2 (5 bases each). The CDR3 extends over 13 amino acids. Trimming pared 4 bases from V and 5 bases from J, leaving 14 bases between. Germline lookup yields CDR1 SQVTM and CDR2 ANQGSEA. The CDR3 loop reads CSVVGDLDETQYF. The DNA of the CDR3 is TGCAGCGTTGTGGGGGATCTGGACGAGACCCAGTACTTC.

This clonotype was counted only a few times. The chain links TRBV6-5 to TRBJ2-2; D is unclear. Deletions cut 7 bases from V and 5 bases from J, with 11 bases between. The CDR3 loop spans 13 amino acids. CDR1 MNHEY and CDR2 SVGAGI come from the germline V gene. CDR3: CASTTRNTGELFF. DNA for the CDR3: TGTGCCAGCACCACAAGGAATACCGGGGAGCTGTTTTTT.

This clonotype was seen more than once but under ten times. This rearrangement joins TRBV10-3 to TRBJ2-5, with D uncertain. The CDR3 spans 12 residues. Germline loops: CDR1 ENHRY, CDR2 SYGVKD. V was trimmed by 4 bases and J by 5 bases, leaving 8 bases between them. CDR3 protein: CAISGSSETQYF. CDR3 bases: TGTGCCATCAGTGGCAGTAGTGAGACCCAGTACTTC.

This clonotype was counted a few times. At one end, the junction sequence differs from germline, possibly due to a read error. This rearrangement joins TRBV6-5 to TRBJ2-2; D is uncertain. Germline V gene data show CDR1 as MNHEY and CDR2 as SVGAGI. There are 13 residues in the CDR3. Here the CDR3 reads CASSHSDTGELFF. As DNA, the CDR3 is TGTGCCAGCAGTCACTCAGACACCGGGGAGCTGTTTTTT.

This chain joins TRBV19 and TRBJ2-6; D gene ambiguous. Trimming pared 5 bases from V and 4 bases from J, leaving 3 bases between. The germline V gene has CDR1 LNHDA and CDR2 SQIVND (reference sequence). This CDR3 region has 12 residues. The CDR3 region is CASSRGANVLTF. In DNA, the CDR3 is TGTGCCAGTAGTCGGGGGGCCAACGTCCTGACTTTC.

The genes are TRBV12-3 or TRBV12-4 and TRBJ2-1; unclear D gene. This CDR3 spans 11 amino acids. Deletions cut 5 bases from V and 6 bases from J, with 5 bases between. CDR3 DNA: TGTGCCAGCAGTGGGGTCAATGAGCAGTTCTTC. Amino acid sequence: CASSGVNEQFF.

The DNA for the CDR3 is TGTGCCAGCAGGTACAACACCGGGGAGCTGTTTTTT. It specifies CASRYNTGELFF. V usage is TRBV2 and J usage is TRBJ2-2; D is ambiguous. The CDR3 has 12 amino acids. Trimming removed 6 bases at V and 2 bases at J, with 4 bases between. CDR1 and CDR2 from the germline V gene are SNHLY and FYNNEI.

There are many counts of this clonotype. V gene TRBV5-1 combines with J gene TRBJ2-2, with no clear D. The CDR3 totals 11 residues. V gave up 4 bases and J gave up 2 bases, with 0 bases separating them. From germline, CDR1 is SGHRS and CDR2 YFSETQ. The CDR3 loop is CASSNTGELFF. The CDR3 region has the DNA TGCGCCAGCAGCAACACCGGGGAGCTGTTTTTT.